The 23 T cell receptor beta chains reported below all come from one sample, sequenced in a study of cytomegalovirus exposure and HLA in healthy donors. The PCR ran on 60 Vbeta and 13 Jbeta primers. Assay used: immunoSEQ multiplex PCR; TCRdb lists only in-frame clones, some missing. The table has roughly 190,000 clones, roughly 77% seen once. Input material: PBMCs. The origin of the receptors is a man in his thirties or forties in good health and CMV-seropositive.

This chain connects TRBV6-5 to TRBJ2-5; the match to TRBD1 covers 8 bases. Matching the DNA end better, TRBJ2-7 makes the J call doubtful. Germline CDR1 reads MNHEY; CDR2 reads SVGAGI. The CDR3 consists of 16 residues. The CDR3 nucleotides are TGTGCCAGCAGTTACTCCACAGACAGGGGAGGCTACGAGCAGTACTTC. Translation gives CASSYSTDRGGYEQYF.

V usage is TRBV5-1 and J usage is TRBJ2-3; D is possibly TRBD2 (6 bases). The CDR3 length is 18 residues. Germline CDR1 and CDR2: SGHRS and YFSETQ. Trimming cost V 0 bases and J 1 base, with 18 bases left between them. CDR3 DNA: TGCGCCAGCAGCTTGGGGGCTCAGGGTGGAGGGGGCACAGATACGCAGTATTTT. Amino acid sequence: CASSLGAQGGGGTDTQYF.

The chain combines TRBV11-3 with TRBJ1-1, with a weak D call TRBD1 (5 bases). Germline-derived CDR1 and CDR2 are SGHNT and YENEEA. The CDR3 contains 15 residues. V gave up 1 base and J gave up 0 bases, with 9 bases separating them. In DNA form, the CDR3 reads TGTGCCAGCAGCTTAGGGGGCGGATTGAACACTGAAGCTTTCTTT. It codes for CASSLGGGLNTEAFF. The variable domain in full, completed from reference TRBV11-3 and TRBJ1-1, reads EAGVVQSPRYKIIEKKQPVAFWCNPISGHNTLYWYLQNLGQGPELLIRYENEEAVDDSQLPKDRFSAERLKGVDSTLKIQPAELGDSAVYLCASSLGGGLNTEAFFGQGTRLTVV.

This clone has more than one count but fewer than ten. One end of the junction fails to match germline, which may point to a read error. The chain joins TRBV7-9 to TRBJ2-6, with 7 bases fitting TRBD1. The CDR3 loop spans 13 amino acids. From germline, CDR1 is SEHNR and CDR2 FQNEAQ (reference sequence). This CDR3 is CASSLGRGSILAF. CDR3 sequence (DNA): TGTGCCAGCAGCTTAGGCAGGGGGTCAATATTGGCTTTC.

This chain uses TRBV11-2 with TRBJ2-2, with TRBD2 matching 11 bases. V shed 6 bases and J 1 base; nucleotides not matched to a gene: 13. The CDR3 runs to 19 residues. Germline values: CDR1 SGHAT, CDR2 FQNNGV. CDR3 region: CASRPINPGLAVNTGELFF. DNA of the CDR3: TGTGCCAGCAGGCCCATCAATCCGGGACTAGCGGTGAACACCGGGGAGCTGTTTTTT.

This clone was observed once. The chain is built from TRBV4-3 and TRBJ2-3, with D possibly being TRBD2 (6 bases). This CDR3 is 15 amino acids long. V was clipped by 4 bases and J by 2 bases, with 13 bases between them. CDR1 and CDR2 from the germline V gene are LGHNA and YSLEER. The CDR3 DNA follows: TGCGCCAGCAGCCTGGGTGCGGGATTCACAGATACGCAGTATTTT. Translation gives CASSLGAGFTDTQYF.

V usage is TRBV11-2 and J usage is TRBJ2-5; 8 positions agree with TRBD2. Germline V CDR1 and CDR2: SGHAT, FQNNGV. After removal of 6 bases from V and 2 bases from J, the junction contained 8 bases not matched to a gene. CDR3 length equals 15 residues. This chain's CDR3 is CASRGWRGAQETQYF. In nucleotides, the CDR3 is TGTGCCAGCAGGGGGTGGCGGGGGGCTCAAGAGACCCAGTACTTC.

V and J are TRBV6-5 and TRBJ2-5; D is ambiguous. V was pared by 6 bases and J by 0 bases, with 8 bases between. Germline V gene lookup returns CDR1 MNHEY and CDR2 SVGAGI. This CDR3 comprises 13 residues. The CDR3 bases are TGTGCCAGCAGCGTCAGGTACCAAGAGACCCAGTACTTC. Its translation: CASSVRYQETQYF.

This clone was detected only a few times. The V gene is TRBV2, the J gene TRBJ2-1; the D gene is possibly TRBD1 (5 bases). Germline V gene sequence: CDR1 SNHLY, CDR2 FYNNEI. Trimming removed 7 bases from V and 2 bases from J, with 15 bases in between. The CDR3 covers 15 residues. This chain's CDR3 is CASTPLGAAYNEQFF. For the CDR3, the DNA is TGTGCCAGCACCCCGTTAGGGGCCGCCTACAATGAGCAGTTCTTC.

The chain carries TRBV29-1 and TRBJ2-5; 8 bases fit TRBD2. V lost 0 bases to trimming and J lost 5 bases; unmatched junction nucleotides: 11. Germline V lookup: CDR1 SQVTM, CDR2 ANQGSEA. The CDR3 runs 16 residues. CDR3 sequence: CSVEDLGLAKKETQYF. The CDR3 bases are TGCAGCGTTGAAGATCTCGGACTAGCAAAAAAGGAGACCCAGTACTTC.

The chain uses TRBV27 and TRBJ2-7; 8 bases are shared with TRBD1. V lost 2 bases, J lost 2 bases, and 11 bases stayed unmatched. This CDR3 has 17 residues. The germline V gene encodes CDR1 MNHEY and CDR2 SMNVEV (reference sequence). Here the CDR3 reads CASSLRQGSIWTYEQYF. Here the CDR3 DNA reads TGTGCCAGCAGTTTAAGACAGGGGAGCATATGGACCTACGAGCAGTACTTC.

The chain combines TRBV6-5 with TRBJ2-1, with 11 bases matching TRBD1. The germline gives CDR1 MNHEY, CDR2 SVGAGI. V lost 4 bases and J lost 8; bases outside the gene matches: 7. This CDR3 has 15 amino acids. The CDR3 reads CASSSPGQGDHEQFF. The DNA of the CDR3 is TGTGCCAGCAGTTCTCCGGGACAGGGGGACCATGAGCAGTTCTTC.

The rearrangement uses TRBV11-1 and TRBJ2-2; 7 nucleotides match TRBD1. CDR1 SGHAT and CDR2 FQDESV come from the germline V gene (reference sequence). The ends lost 7 bases at V and 3 bases at J; junction bases unmatched: 5. The CDR3 is 14 amino acids. Here the CDR3 DNA reads TGTGCCAGCAACAGACAGGGTTACACCGGGGAGCTGTTTTTT. Translated: CASNRQGYTGELFF.

The chain uses TRBV27 and TRBJ2-1, with 12 bases matching TRBD2. This CDR3 is 15 amino acids long. Germline V gene lookup returns CDR1 MNHEY and CDR2 SMNVEV (reference sequence). The V gene end was trimmed by 3 bases and the J gene end by 4 bases; junction bases not matched to a gene: 1. CDR3 bases: TGTGCCAGCAGTTTCACTAGCGGGGGGTACAATGAGCAGTTCTTC. Its protein product is CASSFTSGGYNEQFF.

The V and J genes are TRBV12-2 and TRBJ2-7; TRBD1 reflects the table's D call only, with no check against the DNA. TRBV12-2 is described as a pseudogene. The CDR3 covers 16 residues. The CDR3 protein is CASRLVGDRDPYEQYF. In DNA form, the CDR3 reads TGTGCAAGTCGCTTAGTTGGGGACAGGGATCCCTACGAGCAGTACTTC.

The chain links TRBV6-1 to TRBJ2-7; the match to TRBD2 covers 11 bases. CDR3 length equals 15 residues. Unmatched junction bases numbered 9, after V lost 6 bases and J lost 5 bases. CDR1 MNHNS and CDR2 SASEGT come from the germline V gene. The CDR3 bases are TGTGCCAGCAGACCAAGACTAGCGGGGTACCACGAGCAGTACTTC. This codes for CASRPRLAGYHEQYF.

The chain carries TRBV5-1 and TRBJ2-1, with 7 bases that match TRBD2. V dropped 2 bases and J dropped 0; count of bases not matched to a gene: 2. Germline V gene lookup returns CDR1 SGHRS and CDR2 YFSETQ. This CDR3 is 15 amino acids long. The CDR3 nucleotides read TGCGCCAGCAGCTTAGCGGGAAGCTCCTACAATGAGCAGTTCTTC. Protein product: CASSLAGSSYNEQFF. Full variable domain (remainder filled in from reference TRBV5-1 and TRBJ2-1): KAGVTQTPRYLIKTRGQQVTLSCSPISGHRSVSWYQQTPGQGLQFLFEYFSETQRNKGNFPGRFSGRQFSNSRSEMNVSTLELGDSALYLCASSLAGSSYNEQFFGPGTRLTVL.

The chain has TRBV12-5 and TRBJ1-1, with 7 bases aligning to TRBD1. Unmatched junction bases numbered 8, after V lost 4 bases and J lost 6 bases. The CDR3 loop spans 14 amino acids. Germline V lookup: CDR1 LGHNT, CDR2 FRNRAP. CDR3 sequence (DNA): TGTGCTAGTGGTTCCATCCGACAGGGCCCTGAAGCTTTCTTT. It yields the protein CASGSIRQGPEAFF.

The chain links TRBV29-1 to TRBJ2-6, with D possibly matching TRBD1 (5 bases). This CDR3 is 18 amino acids long. Trimming took 1 base from V and 2 from J, leaving 18 bases between them. The V gene's germline CDR1 is SQVTM and CDR2 ANQGSEA. CDR3 sequence reads: CSVEGLALGHPGANVLTF. The DNA for the CDR3 is TGCAGCGTTGAAGGGTTGGCGTTAGGACACCCTGGGGCCAACGTCCTGACTTTC.

The V and J genes are TRBV5-1 and TRBJ1-1, with 8 bases aligning to TRBD1. Germline loops: CDR1 SGHRS, CDR2 YFSETQ. The V segment lost 4 bases and the J segment 3 bases; nucleotides outside the gene matches: 8. This CDR3 spans 15 amino acids. CDR3 in amino acids: CASSIYRGGDTEAFF. CDR3 nucleotide sequence: TGCGCCAGCAGCATTTACAGGGGGGGTGACACTGAAGCTTTCTTT.

This rearrangement joins TRBV28 to TRBJ2-7, with D tentatively TRBD1 (5 bases). The V and J ends lost 6 bases and 1 base respectively, with 19 bases between them. Looked up from germline, CDR1 is MDHEN and CDR2 is SYDVKM. The CDR3 has 16 residues. The CDR3 DNA sequence: TGTGCCAGCAGCCGACCCCAGGGATTTCGGTCCTACGAGCAGTACTTC. This gives the protein CASSRPQGFRSYEQYF.

The V gene is TRBV19, the J gene TRBJ2-4, with a weak D call TRBD2 (6 bases). CDR1 is LNHDA and CDR2 is SQIVND in the germline V gene (reference sequence). Trimming took 8 bases from V and 2 from J, leaving 10 bases between them. This CDR3 has 13 residues. CDR3 bases: TGTGCCAGTGGGGGGATCCCCAAAAACATTCAGTACTTC. Translated: CASGGIPKNIQYF. The full variable domain, completed using reference TRBV19 and TRBJ2-4, is DGGITQSPKYLFRKEGQNVTLSCEQNLNHDAMYWYRQDPGQGLRLIYYSQIVNDFQKGDIAEGYSVSREKKESFPLTVTSAQKNPTAFYLCASGGIPKNIQYFGAGTRLSVL.

The genes are TRBV9 and TRBJ2-1, with TRBD1 matching 7 bases. Germline CDR1 is SGDLS and CDR2 is YYNGEE. V dropped 0 bases and J dropped 4; count of bases not matched to a gene: 16. The CDR3 runs to 19 residues. Here the CDR3 DNA reads TGTGCCAGCAGCGTAGAGGGGGCCGGGACAGATACCTCTTACAATGAGCAGTTCTTC. Amino acids: CASSVEGAGTDTSYNEQFF. The whole variable domain, remainder taken from reference TRBV9 and TRBJ2-1, is DSGVTQTPKHLITATGQRVTLRCSPRSGDLSVYWYQQSLDQGLQFLIQYYNGEERAKGNILERFSAQQFPDLHSELNLSSLELGDSALYFCASSVEGAGTDTSYNEQFFGPGTRLTVL.